This T cell receptor beta chain was documented in a study of response to subunit inactivated influenza vaccine. Study-level points and caveats: Authors suggested few new T cells are recruited by each seasonal influenza vaccination.

Deletions cut 1 base from V and 6 bases from J, with 12 bases between. The CDR3 runs to 14 residues. Using its own MiXCR run on the RT-PCR reads, TCRdb lists one record per CDR3 protein. The table shows fewer than 400,000 distinct CDR3 sequences, with 20% to 25% occurring only once. This clonotype was seen ten or more times. The antigen is not known. The TCR sequence derives from a man between 50 and 70 years old who received an inactivated influenza vaccine. Here the sequenced sample was PBMCs from blood, taken about 20 months after vaccination. This rearrangement joins TRBV12-3 or TRBV12-4 to TRBJ1-1, with D possibly TRBD1 on 6 matching bases. The CDR3 region has the DNA TGTGCCAGCAGTTTAGGGACAGTAAATCCTGAAGCTTTCTTT. This translates into CASSLGTVNPEAFF.